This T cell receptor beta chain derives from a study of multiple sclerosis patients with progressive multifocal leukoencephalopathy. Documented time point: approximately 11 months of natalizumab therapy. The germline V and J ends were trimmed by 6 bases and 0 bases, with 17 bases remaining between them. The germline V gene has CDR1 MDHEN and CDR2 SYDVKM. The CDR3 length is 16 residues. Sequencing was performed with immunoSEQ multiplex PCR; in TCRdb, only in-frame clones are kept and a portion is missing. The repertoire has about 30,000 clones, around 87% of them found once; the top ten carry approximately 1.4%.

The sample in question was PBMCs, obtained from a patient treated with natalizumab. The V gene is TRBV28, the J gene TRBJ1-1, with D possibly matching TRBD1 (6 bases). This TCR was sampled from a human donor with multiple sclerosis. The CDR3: CASSPGGRVMNTEAFF. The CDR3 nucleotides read TGTGCCAGCAGCCCTGGGGGGCGCGTAATGAACACTGAAGCTTTCTTT.